These T cell receptor beta chains were read from a single sample in a study of OX40 agonist ivuxolimab in advanced cancers. The data were produced by immunoSEQ multiplex PCR, yet TCRdb's version contains in-frame clones alone and is incomplete. Altogether about 20,000 clones are present, about four fifths being singletons, with the ten largest covering roughly 14%. The material was CD4+ or CD8+ T cells sorted from blood, obtained in a trial of the OX40 agonist ivuxolimab. These receptors all come from an adult with an advanced solid tumor such as melanoma, head and neck, liver or kidney cancer. CDR3s include the opening cysteine and the closing phenylalanine or tryptophan. The D gene is left open where the match is weak. Clone size is shown for a subset of rows, as once, few, many or a class of expanded clone.

j_call v_call d_call clone_size cdr3_nt cdr3_aa
TRBJ1-3 TRBV7-2 TRBD1 NA TGTGCCAGCAGCTTCTACAGGGGTTCCGGAAACACCATATATTTT CASSFYRGSGNTIYF
TRBJ2-2 TRBV6-5 NA NA TGTGCCAGCAGTTACTCCCCAGGCACCGGGGAGCTGTTTTTT CASSYSPGTGELFF
TRBJ2-7 TRBV7-6 NA NA TGTGCCAGCAGCTTAGGATCAGGGGCGGGTCATTACGAGCAGTACTTC CASSLGSGAGHYEQYF
TRBJ1-3 TRBV6-5 TRBD1 NA TGTGCCAGCAGTTACGGGGACAGGCCCTCTGGAAACACCATATATTTT CASSYGDRPSGNTIYF
TRBJ2-1 TRBV11-1 NA medium-sized TGTGCCAGCAGCTTACGGGGGTCTAATGGCTACAATGAGCAGTTCTTC CASSLRGSNGYNEQFF
TRBJ2-1 TRBV10-3 TRBD1 NA TGTGCCATCAGTGAGTGGGGACAGGGAGGTACTGAGCAGTTCTTC CAISEWGQGGTEQFF
TRBJ1-1 TRBV9 TRBD1 NA TGTGCCAGCAGCCTCCTAGACAGGGGCACTGAAGCTTTCTTT CASSLLDRGTEAFF
TRBJ1-2 TRBV14 NA NA TGTGCCAGCAGCACAGAGGGGATACGCGGCTACACCTTC CASSTEGIRGYTF
TRBJ2-7 TRBV29-1 NA NA TGCAGCGTCTCTGACACCTACGAGCAGTACTTC CSVSDTYEQYF
TRBJ2-5 TRBV19 TRBD1 NA TGTGCCAGTAGTATCTCGGACAGGATGAAGGAGACCCAGTACTTC CASSISDRMKETQYF
TRBJ1-3 TRBV19 NA NA TGTGCCAGTAGTATAGACACAGCCTCTGGAAACACCATATATTTT CASSIDTASGNTIYF
TRBJ2-3 TRBV7-2 NA NA TGTGCCAGCAGCTTAGCTAGCACAGATACGCAGTATTTT CASSLASTDTQYF
TRBJ1-4 TRBV14 TRBD1 NA TGTGCCAGCAGCCAAGTCCCACAGGGGGCCTCTAATGAAAAACTGTTTTTT CASSQVPQGASNEKLFF
TRBJ1-2 TRBV5-1 NA NA TGCGCCAGCAGCTTGGGACAGTTGTGGTCCGATGGCTACACCTTC CASSLGQLWSDGYTF
TRBJ2-2 TRBV6-6 NA NA TGTGCCACCCTGATGGGAGGACTTAACACCGGGGAGCTGTTTTTT CATLMGGLNTGELFF
TRBJ2-7 TRBV6-1 TRBD1 NA TGTGCCAGCAGTGAATTGATTCGTAGGACAGGGACCCACTACGAGCAGTACTTC CASSELIRRTGTHYEQYF
TRBJ2-7 TRBV7-2 NA NA TGTGCCAGCAGCTTAGCGCTTTACGAGCAGTACTTC CASSLALYEQYF
TRBJ1-5 TRBV19 NA NA TGTGCCAGTAGTGGGCGAACCAATCAGCCCCAGCATTTT CASSGRTNQPQHF
TRBJ1-4 TRBV4-2 NA NA TGTGCCAGCAGCTTATGGGGAGTGGAGGGAAAACTGTTTTTT CASSLWGVEGKLFF
TRBJ1-2 TRBV6-1 TRBD1 NA TGTGCCAGCAGGGTCGGACAGGGCCCTAACTATGGCTACACCTTC CASRVGQGPNYGYTF
TRBJ2-2 TRBV11-2 NA NA TGTGCCAGTTCAGTAGGAACCGGGGAGCTGTTTTTT CASSVGTGELFF
TRBJ2-2 TRBV5-1 TRBD2 few TGCGCCAGCAGCCGAGGACCTGGGACTACAAACACCGGGGAGCTGTTTTTT CASSRGPGTTNTGELFF
TRBJ2-7 TRBV11-3 NA NA TGTGCCAGCAGCCTCCACGGGTTGAGCGAGCAGTACTTC CASSLHGLSEQYF
TRBJ2-7 TRBV19 NA NA TGTGCCAGTAGTAAGGACATAACACCCTACGAGCAGTACTTC CASSKDITPYEQYF
TRBJ1-2 TRBV4-2 NA NA TGTGCCAGCAGCCAAGAGGGCGGGTCTACGATAGGGGGCTACACCTTC CASSQEGGSTIGGYTF
TRBJ2-1 TRBV29-1 NA NA TGCAGCGCCTATCGGGCGCGAACCTACAATGAGCAGTTCTTC CSAYRARTYNEQFF
TRBJ2-3 TRBV5-1 TRBD2 NA TGCGCCAGCAGCTCAGACGGGACTAGCGTCGATACGCAGTATTTT CASSSDGTSVDTQYF
TRBJ1-4 TRBV28 TRBD1 NA TGTGCCAGCAGTTTACCCGGACAGGGGGCTAATGAAAAACTGTTTTTT CASSLPGQGANEKLFF
TRBJ2-1 TRBV13 TRBD1 NA TGTGCCAGCAGCTTAAGGTCCGGACAGGGCGGCAATGAGCAGTTCTTC CASSLRSGQGGNEQFF
TRBJ1-3 TRBV7-2 TRBD1 NA TGTGCCAGCAGCCTTCGAGGGGGCGCAGGGGGAAACACCATATATTTT CASSLRGGAGGNTIYF
TRBJ1-5 TRBV10-2 TRBD1 medium-sized TGCGCCAGCAGGACAGGGGGCCTTCAGCCCCAGCATTTT CASRTGGLQPQHF
TRBJ1-2 TRBV7-2 NA once TGTGCCAGCAGCCCACCAGGATTCGGCTACACCTTC CASSPPGFGYTF
TRBJ2-2 TRBV28 NA few TGTGCCAGCAGACCACAGGGCTTCTACGCCGGGGAGCTGTTTTTT CASRPQGFYAGELFF
TRBJ2-2 TRBV29-1 TRBD1 NA TGCAGCGTTGTTCCCAGGGGGACCGGGGAGCTGTTTTTT CSVVPRGTGELFF
TRBJ2-1 TRBV28 NA NA TGTGCCAGCACCTTAGGGAATGAGCAGTTCTTC CASTLGNEQFF
TRBJ2-7 TRBV30 NA NA TGTGCCTGGAGTGACCCCATTATAACCTACGAGCAGTACTTC CAWSDPIITYEQYF
TRBJ2-2 TRBV4-1 TRBD2 NA TGCGCCAGCAGCCCCAGACTAGCGGGTGGCACCGGGGAGCTGTTTTTT CASSPRLAGGTGELFF
TRBJ1-5 TRBV19 NA few TGTGCCAGTAATTGGAGGGTTAGAGGCAATCAGCCCCAGCATTTT CASNWRVRGNQPQHF
TRBJ2-7 TRBV20-1 NA NA TGCAGTGCAACGGGGCCTTACGAGCAGTACTTC CSATGPYEQYF
TRBJ2-7 TRBV19 TRBD2 NA TGTGCCAGTAGGACTAGCGGGTTCTACGAGCAGTACTTC CASRTSGFYEQYF
TRBJ2-5 TRBV5-4 TRBD2 NA TGTGCCAGCAGCGTCAGACTAGCGGGAGCGGAGACCCAGTACTTC CASSVRLAGAETQYF
TRBJ1-2 TRBV30 NA NA TGTGCCTGGAGCAGGGGCCACAACTATGGCTACACCTTC CAWSRGHNYGYTF
TRBJ2-1 TRBV5-4 TRBD2 NA TGTGCCAGCAGCTTGGAGACTAGCGGCTCGGGTGAGCAGTTCTTC CASSLETSGSGEQFF
TRBJ2-7 TRBV25-1 NA NA TGTGCCAGCAGTGAAGAGAAAGGGTCAGGCCGCCCCTACGAGCAGTACTTC CASSEEKGSGRPYEQYF
TRBJ2-5 TRBV11-1 TRBD1 once TGTGCCAGCAGCCTCAGACAGGGTCAAGAGACCCAGTACTTC CASSLRQGQETQYF
TRBJ1-4 TRBV28 TRBD1 NA TGTGCCAGCAGTCCCTCCGGGACAGGGTATGAAAAACTGTTTTTT CASSPSGTGYEKLFF
TRBJ2-7 TRBV15 NA NA TGTGCCACCAGCAGAGGTAGGATGGACGAGCAGTACTTC CATSRGRMDEQYF
TRBJ2-2 TRBV7-2 NA NA TGTGCCAGCAGAACTGGAGGGGAGGGGGAGCTGTTTTTT CASRTGGEGELFF
TRBJ2-7 TRBV7-9 TRBD2 NA TGTGCCAGCAGCTTAGCTAGCGGGTTACAAGGGCCCTACGAGCAGTACTTC CASSLASGLQGPYEQYF
TRBJ2-3 TRBV11-1 NA NA TGTGCCAGCAGCTTAGACCTTTTGAAAGGGACGCAGTATTTT CASSLDLLKGTQYF
TRBJ2-5 TRBV30 NA once TGTGCCTGGCAGAGAGAGACCCAGTACTTC CAWQRETQYF
TRBJ1-2 TRBV9 NA NA TGTGCCAGCAGCGTAGGGGCAGGGTCTGGCTACACCTTC CASSVGAGSGYTF
TRBJ2-7 TRBV30 NA few TGTGCCTGGAGTGACAGGGCCGAGCAGTACTTC CAWSDRAEQYF
TRBJ1-2 TRBV5-4 NA NA TGTGCCAGCAGCTTGGTGTCGGGGGGCACTGGGGGCTACACCTTC CASSLVSGGTGGYTF
TRBJ2-5 TRBV21-1 NA NA TGTGCCAGCAGCTCATCCTGGCCACTACAAGAGACCCAGTACTTC CASSSSWPLQETQYF
TRBJ2-7 TRBV6-6 NA once TGTGCCAGCAGTTACGTCTCAGGGCCCTACGAGCAGTACTTC CASSYVSGPYEQYF
TRBJ1-4 TRBV5-1 NA few TGCGCCAGCAGCTTCGGATCTTCAACTAATGAAAAACTGTTTTTT CASSFGSSTNEKLFF
TRBJ2-2 TRBV29-1 NA NA TGCAGCGCCGGGGGGCGAGGCACCGGGGAGCTGTTTTTT CSAGGRGTGELFF
TRBJ1-1 TRBV2 NA NA TGTGCCAGCAGCCCGATCCTCAGGGGGAACACTGAAGCTTTCTTT CASSPILRGNTEAFF
TRBJ2-6 TRBV30 NA NA TGTGCCTGGAGACGGTGGGGGGCCAACGTCCTGACTTTC CAWRRWGANVLTF